Listed here is a single TCR beta chain. Its antigen is currently unknown. The data were obtained in a study of vaccination and CD4 T cells after COVID-19. At the level of the study: It was a median around 100 days after diagnosis, with a range of 35 to 161, that post-COVID samples were drawn. Overall study results and limits: For SARS-CoV-2-reactive clonotypes, the median went from about 20 to 38, a nonsignificant increase.

This sample's treatment: roughly 11-day PBMC culture with coronavirus spike peptide pools or control peptides (ViraFEST assay). The germline V and J ends were trimmed by 5 bases and 1 base, with 14 bases remaining between them. The CDR3 has 15 amino acids. Sequencing of the DNA from cultured CD4+ T cells was carried out with the Oncomine TCR Beta short-read assay. Genomic DNA was extracted from cultured CD4+ T cells. TCRdb re-analysed the PCR reads in MiXCR, keeping a single row per CDR3 protein. The sample yields about 14,000 distinct CDR3 sequences, 50% to 75% seen once. Sequencing input: CD4+ T cells from blood, cultured in vitro. The source is a human donor who had recovered from COVID-19. This sequence joins TRBV12-3 or TRBV12-4 and TRBJ1-1; D is possibly TRBD1 (6 bases). The CDR3 DNA reads as TGTGCCAGCAGTCCTCGACAGGCCGCGAACACTGAAGCTTTCTTT. This gives the protein CASSPRQAANTEAFF.